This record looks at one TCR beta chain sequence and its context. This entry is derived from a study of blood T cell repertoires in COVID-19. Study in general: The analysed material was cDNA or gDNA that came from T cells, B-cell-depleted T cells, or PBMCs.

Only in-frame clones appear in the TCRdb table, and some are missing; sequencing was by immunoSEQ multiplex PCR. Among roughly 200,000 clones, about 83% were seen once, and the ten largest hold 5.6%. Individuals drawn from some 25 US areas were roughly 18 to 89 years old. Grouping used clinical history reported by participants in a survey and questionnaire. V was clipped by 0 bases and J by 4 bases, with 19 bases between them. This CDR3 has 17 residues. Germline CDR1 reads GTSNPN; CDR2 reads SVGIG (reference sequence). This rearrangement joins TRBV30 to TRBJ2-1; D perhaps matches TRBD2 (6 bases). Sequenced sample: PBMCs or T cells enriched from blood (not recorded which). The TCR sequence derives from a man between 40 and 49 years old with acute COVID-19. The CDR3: CAWSVQYGGARYNEQFF. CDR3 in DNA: TGTGCCTGGAGTGTACAATATGGCGGGGCAAGGTACAATGAGCAGTTCTTC.